The clone carrying this T cell receptor beta chain was seen just once. Its antigen is not identified. Recently defined diagnostic criteria classed the Susac syndrome patients as definite or probable. This specimen belongs to a study of CD8 T cells in Susac syndrome. Study-level points and caveats: Clonal expansion was absent from the CD4+ T cell repertoires in Susac syndrome.

The germline V and J ends were trimmed by 3 bases and 5 bases, with 11 bases remaining between them. In germline, CDR1 is SGHNT, CDR2 YYREEE (reference sequence). The CDR3 is 13 residues long. A quantity of roughly 0.5 to 1 ug RNA underwent reverse transcription using random hexamers. Amplification of TCR beta CDR3 used immunoSEQ multiplex PCR across 54 Vbeta and 13 Jbeta. TCRdb reanalysed the immunoSEQ multiplex PCR reads using MiXCR and keeps one entry per CDR3 protein. The sample lists 150,000 to 190,000 distinct CDR3 sequences; about 95% were seen once. V usage is TRBV5-4 and J usage is TRBJ2-5; weak D call: TRBD1 (6 bases). This TCR derives from a human donor with Susac syndrome. Sample: CD4+ T cells from PBMCs. In DNA, the CDR3 is TGTGCCAGCAGCTCTGGGACAACGGAGACCCAGTACTTC. This sequence encodes CASSSGTTETQYF.